The 16 T cell receptor beta chains below all came from one sample that was sequenced in a study of vaccination effects on CD4 cells after COVID-19. Following an approximately 9-day culture, CD4+ T cells were purified. BNT162b2 vaccine or mRNA-1273 vaccine was given to participants in two doses. These receptors lack a known antigen. Clones were sequenced by immunoSEQ multiplex PCR, and TCRdb holds only the in-frame ones, with some missing. The sample lists tens of thousands of clones; roughly 75% were seen once. Sequences were derived from CD4+ T cells from PBMCs cultured without peptide, sampled after COVID-19 vaccination. The receptors derive from a human donor who received a COVID-19 vaccine.

The rearrangement joins TRBV4-2 to TRBJ1-2; D unresolved. V lost 0 bases to trimming and J lost 6 bases, with 11 bases between them. Germline loops: CDR1 LGHNA, CDR2 YNFKEQ. This CDR3 contains 14 residues. Here the CDR3 DNA reads TGTGCCAGCAGCCAAGATTCTCTGACAAATGGCTACACCTTC. The encoded protein is CASSQDSLTNGYTF.

This rearrangement joins TRBV5-1 to TRBJ1-6, with TRBD1 matching 7 bases. CDR1 SGHRS and CDR2 YFSETQ come from the germline V gene. The V segment lost 4 bases and the J segment 7 bases; nucleotides outside the gene matches: 8. This CDR3 is 15 amino acids long. The CDR3 DNA reads as TGCGCCAGCAGCGGGATGACAGGGAGCAATTCACCCCTCCACTTT. Its protein product is CASSGMTGSNSPLHF.

This clone was picked up a small number of times. This chain joins TRBV12-5 and TRBJ1-2; 10 nucleotides agree with TRBD1. The CDR3 runs to 16 residues. Unmatched junction bases numbered 13, after V lost 5 bases and J lost 7 bases. Germline assignment: CDR1 LGHNT and CDR2 FRNRAP. CDR3 residues: CASGPGTGDRRGGYTF. CDR3 bases: TGTGCTAGTGGTCCCGGGACAGGGGACAGGCGTGGTGGCTACACCTTC.

The rearrangement links TRBV6-4 to TRBJ2-3; D remains unclear. This CDR3 has 13 amino acids. Germline V gives CDR1 MRHNA, CDR2 SNTAGT. Trimming removed 2 bases from V and 1 base from J, with 4 bases in between. Here the CDR3 reads CASSDGGTDTQYF. In nucleotides, the CDR3 is TGTGCCAGCAGTGACGGGGGCACAGATACGCAGTATTTT.

The V gene is TRBV7-8, the J gene TRBJ2-7; 10 bases agree with TRBD1. Germline loops: CDR1 SGHVS, CDR2 FQNEAQ. After removal of 5 bases from V and 6 bases from J, the junction contained 7 bases not matched to a gene. The CDR3 has 14 residues. In nucleotides, the CDR3 is TGTGCCAGCAGCACTACGACAGGGGGCACCGAGCAGTACGTC. This encodes CASSTTTGGTEQYV.

The rearrangement uses TRBV5-1 and TRBJ1-3; D is perhaps TRBD1 (5 bases). Trimming removed 4 bases from V and 3 bases from J, with 17 bases in between. This CDR3 has 16 amino acids. CDR1 and CDR2 (germline): SGHRS, YFSETQ. CDR3 loop: CASSPQPGDYGNTIYF. In DNA form, the CDR3 reads TGCGCCAGCAGCCCCCAGCCCGGGGACTATGGAAACACCATATATTTT.

V is TRBV5-1 and J is TRBJ2-3, with D uncertain. This CDR3 has 14 amino acids. Per germline, CDR1 SGHRS and CDR2 YFSETQ. Trimming removed 4 bases at V and 0 bases at J, with 9 bases between. The CDR3 bases are TGCGCCAGCAGCCCGGGTGGGAGCACAGATACGCAGTATTTT. It is translated as CASSPGGSTDTQYF.

The rearrangement uses TRBV7-2 and TRBJ1-1; D unclear. Trimming took off 3 bases at V and 0 bases at J, with 5 bases between the two ends. Germline V CDR1 and CDR2: SGHTA, FQGNSA. The CDR3 runs to 13 residues. CDR3 protein: CASSFSVNTEAFF. The CDR3 coding sequence is TGTGCCAGCAGCTTCTCAGTGAACACTGAAGCTTTCTTT.

The gene calls are TRBV19 and TRBJ1-6; no firm D call. Germline V gene data show CDR1 as LNHDA and CDR2 as SQIVND (reference sequence). CDR3 size: 13 residues. V shed 6 bases and J shed 7 bases, with 10 bases lying between them. CDR3 residues: CASRDEGNSPLHF. In DNA form, the CDR3 reads TGTGCCAGTAGAGACGAGGGAAATTCACCCCTCCACTTT.

V gene TRBV5-1 combines with J gene TRBJ1-5, with D tentatively TRBD1 (5 bases). The CDR3 is made up of 13 amino acids. Trimming took off 0 bases at V and 9 bases at J, with 10 bases between the two ends. Looked up from germline, CDR1 is SGHRS and CDR2 is YFSETQ. CDR3 loop: CASSLDSGGPQHF. CDR3 sequence (DNA): TGCGCCAGCAGCTTGGATTCGGGGGGGCCCCAGCATTTT.

J is TRBJ1-1 and V is TRBV30, with D possibly matching TRBD1 (5 bases). Per the germline V gene, CDR1 is GTSNPN and CDR2 is SVGIG (reference sequence). The CDR3 is 14 residues long. V lost 2 bases and J lost 6, with 16 bases in between. Here the CDR3 DNA reads TGTGCCTGGAGTATAGGGGCGACGCTGGCTGAAGCTTTCTTT. It is translated as CAWSIGATLAEAFF.

The sample holds one count of this clone. The chain combines TRBV12-2 with TRBJ2-7; the DNA was not used to check the table's D call, TRBD2. TRBV12-2 is reported as a pseudogene. The CDR3 is 15 amino acids. The CDR3 is CASRFHFQNPYEQYV. Here the CDR3 DNA reads TGTGCAAGTCGCTTCCACTTCCAAAACCCCTACGAGCAGTACGTC.

This chain uses TRBV28 with TRBJ1-2, with D perhaps matching TRBD1 (5 bases). The germline V and J ends were trimmed by 7 bases and 5 bases, with 14 bases remaining between them. The length of the CDR3 is 13 residues. Germline V gene data show CDR1 as MDHEN and CDR2 as SYDVKM. CDR3 in amino acids: CASTETEAYGYTF. DNA of the CDR3: TGTGCCAGCACGGAGACAGAAGCATATGGCTACACCTTC.

This clone has only a few counts. V gene TRBV6-5 combines with J gene TRBJ1-1; a possible D gene is TRBD1 (5 bases). Trimming cost V 2 bases and J 4 bases, with 8 bases left between them. Germline loops: CDR1 MNHEY, CDR2 SVGAGI. The CDR3 is 13 residues long. The CDR3 is CASSYGGATEAFF. The CDR3 DNA sequence: TGTGCCAGCAGTTACGGAGGGGCCACTGAAGCTTTCTTT.

This clone was seen a single time. The gene calls are TRBV7-8 and TRBJ1-5; no firm D call. The V gene's germline CDR1 is SGHVS and CDR2 FQNEAQ. V lost 6 bases and J lost 5, with 11 bases in between. This CDR3 region has 13 residues. The CDR3 region is CASSLTRDQPQHF. The CDR3, as DNA: TGTGCCAGCAGTCTAACACGGGATCAGCCCCAGCATTTT.

The chain employs TRBV25-1 and TRBJ1-2; 9 bases map to TRBD1. This CDR3 has 14 residues. The junction had 8 bases not matched to a gene; V was cut back by 7 bases and J by 5 bases. Germline loops: CDR1 MGHDK, CDR2 SYGVNS. The CDR3 coding sequence is TGTGCCAGCACCCCGAGGACAGGGGCGTATGGCTACACCTTC. Its translation is CASTPRTGAYGYTF.